One and the same sample provided the 10 T cell receptor beta chains below, sequenced in a study of shared clonotypes between healthy human individuals. TCRdb keeps only in-frame clones here, not all; method: immunoSEQ multiplex PCR. The sample has approximately 2,300,000 clones, 85% to 95% seen once. Sequencing input: naive CD4+ T cells from PBMCs. Subset: CD45RA+ positively selected. The receptor set was obtained from a man younger than 35 in good health. Some clones in this sample may be carry-over from other donors' samples.

Details on this clone: Distinct nucleotide sequences in the sample also encode this CDR3. The genes are TRBV7-9 and TRBJ2-7; possible D gene TRBD2, 7 bases. The CDR3 loop spans 14 amino acids. Between the trimmed V and J ends, which lost 1 base and 3 bases, there was a span of 10 bases. Germline V CDR1 and CDR2: SEHNR, FQNEAQ (reference sequence). The CDR3 nucleotides read TGTGCCAGCAGCTTAGGAAGGGGGGGCTACGAGCAGTACTTC. Protein sequence: CASSLGRGGYEQYF. Supplemented by reference TRBV7-9 and TRBJ2-7, the full variable domain reads DTGVSQNPRHKITKRGQNVTFRCDPISEHNRLYWYRQTLGQGPEFLTYFQNEAQLEKSRLLSDRFSAERPKGSFSTLEIQRTEQGDSAMYLCASSLGRGGYEQYFGPGTRLTVT.

This chain joins TRBV18 and TRBJ1-2; 7 bases align to TRBD1. Germline trimming cut 1 base from V and 6 bases from J; bases unmatched to any gene: 5. Germline V lookup: CDR1 KGHSH, CDR2 LQKENI. The CDR3 extends over 14 amino acids. CDR3 bases: TGTGCCAGCTCACCACGAGACAGGGTCGATGGCTACACCTTC. This encodes CASSPRDRVDGYTF.

The rearrangement links TRBV18 to TRBJ1-1; D unclear. Germline CDR1 and CDR2: KGHSH and LQKENI. This CDR3 is 15 amino acids long. The V gene lost 1 base and the J gene lost 1 base, with 10 bases spanning the gap. The CDR3: CASSPLLVGNTEAFF. The DNA for the CDR3 is TGTGCCAGCTCACCACTATTAGTGGGGAACACTGAAGCTTTCTTT.

This clone was seen once. The chain joins TRBV14 to TRBJ1-2; D is undetermined. Germline V gene data show CDR1 as SGHDN and CDR2 as FVKESK. The germline V and J ends were trimmed by 4 bases and 4 bases, with 16 bases remaining between them. This CDR3 spans 15 amino acids. The CDR3 spells CASSRANRDFYGYTF. CDR3 nucleotides: TGTGCCAGCAGCCGAGCTAACAGAGATTTCTATGGCTACACCTTC.

The rearrangement uses TRBV19 and TRBJ1-4; TRBD1 matches 9 bases. V shed 4 bases, J shed 0 bases, and the junction held 3 bases outside the gene matches. Germline V lookup: CDR1 LNHDA, CDR2 SQIVND (reference sequence). This CDR3 region has 16 residues. In DNA form, the CDR3 reads TGTGCCAGTAGTAGTCGACAGGGGGCAACTAATGAAAAACTGTTTTTT. Translating gives CASSSRQGATNEKLFF.

The chain recombines TRBV11-1 with TRBJ2-5, with TRBD1 matching 7 bases. The germline V gene encodes CDR1 SGHAT and CDR2 FQDESV (reference sequence). This CDR3 has 16 residues. V trimming: 7 bases; J trimming: 4 bases; junction bases outside the gene matches: 15. Here the CDR3 reads CASTALGTARRETQYF. CDR3 nucleotide sequence: TGTGCCAGCACCGCCCTCGGGACAGCCCGGCGAGAGACCCAGTACTTC.

V gene TRBV12-5 combines with J gene TRBJ2-7; D is possibly TRBD1 (7 bases). The CDR3 has 16 residues. The V gene's germline CDR1 is LGHNT and CDR2 FRNRAP. The ends were cut back, 6 bases at V and 2 bases at J, with 20 bases in the middle. The chain's CDR3 is CASGTSQGGRTYEQYF. DNA of the CDR3: TGTGCTAGTGGGACTTCCCAGGGGGGTCGGACCTACGAGCAGTACTTC.

The chain joins TRBV5-4 to TRBJ2-5; 7 nucleotides agree with TRBD2. V trimming: 4 bases; J trimming: 1 base; junction bases outside the gene matches: 7. The CDR3 extends over 15 amino acids. Germline CDR1 and CDR2: SGHNT and YYREEE (reference sequence). CDR3: CASSPGTSVQETQYF. The CDR3 DNA follows: TGTGCCAGCAGCCCGGGAACTAGCGTCCAAGAGACCCAGTACTTC.

This sequence joins TRBV6-1 and TRBJ1-4; D unclear. V was trimmed by 7 bases and J by 0 bases, leaving 9 bases between them. CDR3 length: 14 residues. Per germline, CDR1 MNHNS and CDR2 SASEGT. The DNA of the CDR3 is TGTGCCAGCACCGGCAGTGCAACTAATGAAAAACTGTTTTTT. It specifies CASTGSATNEKLFF.

This chain links TRBV6-1 with TRBJ2-7; 7 nucleotides agree with TRBD1. The V gene end was trimmed by 1 base and the J gene end by 3 bases; junction bases not matched to a gene: 3. The germline CDR1 and CDR2 sequences are MNHNS and SASEGT. The CDR3 length is 14 residues. The CDR3 region has the DNA TGTGCCAGCAGTGAAGTAGGACAGGACTACGAGCAGTACTTC. Translated, it gives CASSEVGQDYEQYF.